This T cell receptor (beta chain) was recovered during a study of identical twins. Study-wide findings and caveats: In cord blood, abundant beta clonotypes had fewer insertions; memory showed no trend.

Everyone who donated was a healthy Caucasian. It was template switching that added a universal primer site, and there were unique molecular identifiers on the cDNA. MiXCR, applied by TCRdb to the 5' RACE reads, yields one record per CDR3 protein. Of about 660,000 distinct CDR3 sequences in the sample, 8.6% are singletons; the top ten hold around 0.98%. The CDR3 covers 16 residues. Germline CDR1 and CDR2: MDHEN and SYDVKM. Trimming removed 8 bases at V and 0 bases at J, with 17 bases between. This clonotype was picked up a small number of times. Antigen specificity is unknown. These data are also associated with another study on yellow fever vaccine responses in identical twins. This second report adds: It has been reported that, in twins, the vaccine T cell response seemed partly convergent and partly personalized.

The V and J genes are TRBV28 and TRBJ2-1, with a possible D match to TRBD1 (5 bases). The receptor was derived from a woman aged 18 to 35 in good health. Sequenced: PBMCs. CDR3 coding DNA: TGTGCCAGCTGGAACCAAGCAAGGGGCTCCTACAATGAGCAGTTCTTC. This sequence encodes CASWNQARGSYNEQFF.